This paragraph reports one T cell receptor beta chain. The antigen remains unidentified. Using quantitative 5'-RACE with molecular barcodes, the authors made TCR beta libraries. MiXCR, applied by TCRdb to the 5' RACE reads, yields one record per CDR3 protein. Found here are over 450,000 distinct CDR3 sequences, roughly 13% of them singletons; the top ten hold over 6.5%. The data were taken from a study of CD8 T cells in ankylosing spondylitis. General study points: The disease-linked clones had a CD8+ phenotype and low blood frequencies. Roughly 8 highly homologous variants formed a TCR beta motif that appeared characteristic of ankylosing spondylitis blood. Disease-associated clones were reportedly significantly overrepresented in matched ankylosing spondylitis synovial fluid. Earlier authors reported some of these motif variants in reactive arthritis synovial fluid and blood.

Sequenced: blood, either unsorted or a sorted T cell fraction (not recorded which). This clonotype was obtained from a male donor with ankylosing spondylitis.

The CDR3 loop reads CASSLGVVSGANVLTF. The DNA of the CDR3 is TGTGCCAGCAGCTTAGGGGTCGTCTCTGGGGCCAACGTCCTGACTTTC. The chain has TRBV7-8 and TRBJ2-6; D not resolved. The V end was cut by 1 base, the J end by 0 bases, with 7 bases between. The CDR3 runs 16 residues. Looked up from germline, CDR1 is SGHVS and CDR2 is FQNEAQ.